Described below is a single T cell receptor delta chain sequence and its context. No antigen is known for it. The TCRdb protein comes from a much larger clone and disagrees with this DNA's translation at residue 14, likely due to a read error; the protein given here is derived from the DNA. This specimen comes from a study of γδ T cells in repeated Plasmodium falciparum infection. Study-level results: Vgamma9/Vdelta2+ repertoires stayed stably polyclonal over time and infection. One small rural Malian village, predominantly a single ethnic group, supplied the cohort. Repeated controlled infections reportedly drove waves of new clonotype selection in Vdelta2-negative, mostly Vdelta1+, gammadelta repertoires.

Gammadelta T cells were flow-sorted from PBMC into Vgamma9/Vdelta2+ and Vdelta2-negative populations for bulk analysis. Both TRG and TRD chains were sequenced from each sorted sample. TCRdb re-called the multiplex PCR reads via CATT. This sample has around 50,000 delta-chain clones, with roughly 1.9% found just once. Per germline, CDR1 VTNFRS and CDR2 LTSSGIE (reference sequence). The CDR3 length is 20 residues. The sample was gamma-delta T cells from blood. This TCR was recovered from a pool of human donors (malaria-infected and uninfected, not separated). The chain joins TRAV36/DV7 to TRDJ3; 7 positions agree with TRDD3. Assignment of the J gene here rests on matching the DNA to germline, because TCRdb gives none. DNA for the CDR3: TGTGCTGTGGAGGTACTGGGGACGCCATTACGCTCCTGGGGCACCCGACAGATGTTTTTC. Its protein is CAVEVLGTPLRSWGTRQMFF. The complete variable domain, with remaining parts taken from reference TRAV36/DV7 and TRDJ3, reads EDKVVQSPLSLVVHEGDTVTLNCSYEVTNFRSLLWYKQEKKAPTFLFMLTSSGIEKKSGRLSSILDKKELSSILNITATQTGDSAIYLCAVEVLGTPLRSWGTRQMFFGTGIKLFVEP.